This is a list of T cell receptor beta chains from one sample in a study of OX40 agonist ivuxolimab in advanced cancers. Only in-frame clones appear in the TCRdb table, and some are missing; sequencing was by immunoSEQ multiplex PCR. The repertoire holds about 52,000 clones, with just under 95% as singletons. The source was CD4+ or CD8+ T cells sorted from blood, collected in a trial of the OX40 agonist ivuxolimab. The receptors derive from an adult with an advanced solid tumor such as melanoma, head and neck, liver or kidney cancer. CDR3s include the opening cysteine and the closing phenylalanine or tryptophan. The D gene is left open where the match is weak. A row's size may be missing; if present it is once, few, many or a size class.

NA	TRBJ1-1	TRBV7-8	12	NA	TGTGCCAGCAGCTTATACGGTCAAGAAGCTTTCTTT	CASSLYGQEAFF
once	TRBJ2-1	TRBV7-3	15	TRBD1	TGTGCCAGCAGCGCCGGGACAGGGGCCTACAATGAGCAGTTCTTC	CASSAGTGAYNEQFF
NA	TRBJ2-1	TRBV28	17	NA	TGTGCCAGCAGGGATTTAGACGGGACACGGCTATACAATGAGCAGTTCTTC	CASRDLDGTRLYNEQFF
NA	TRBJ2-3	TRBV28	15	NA	TGTGCCAGCAGTTTGTTCAGTTATGGGACAGATACGCAGTATTTT	CASSLFSYGTDTQYF
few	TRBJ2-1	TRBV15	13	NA	TGTGCCACCAGCAGAGATGAGTTGGATGAGCAGTTCTTC	CATSRDELDEQFF
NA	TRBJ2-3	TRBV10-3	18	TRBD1	TGTGCCATCAGTGAGCGCCGAGAGGGGGCAGGGTTCACAGATACGCAGTATTTT	CAISERREGAGFTDTQYF
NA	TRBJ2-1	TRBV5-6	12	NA	TGTGCCAGCAGCTTGTTACTTACTGAGCAGTTCTTC	CASSLLLTEQFF
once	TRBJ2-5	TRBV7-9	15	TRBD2	TGTGCCAGCAGCTTAGGACCGAGACTAGCGGAGACCCAGTACTTC	CASSLGPRLAETQYF
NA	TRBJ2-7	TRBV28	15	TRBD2	TGTGCCAGCAGCCCCGAGGGAGCGGGAGGGCCGGTTTGGTACTTC	CASSPEGAGGPVWYF
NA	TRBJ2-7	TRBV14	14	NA	TGTGCCAGCAGCCAATCTGGGGGTTTCTACGAGCAGTACTTC	CASSQSGGFYEQYF
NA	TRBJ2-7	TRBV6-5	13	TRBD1	TGTGCCAGCAGTATCGGGACAGGGTACGAGCAGTACTTC	CASSIGTGYEQYF
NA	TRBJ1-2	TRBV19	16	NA	TGTGCCAGTAGACTCGTCGACGGATCCAATTTCTATGGCTACACCTTC	CASRLVDGSNFYGYTF
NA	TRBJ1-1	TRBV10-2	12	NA	TGCGCCAGCAAGACTGACGGTGCTGAAGCTTTCTTT	CASKTDGAEAFF
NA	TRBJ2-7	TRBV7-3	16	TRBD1	TGTGCCAGCAGCTTAATCGGACAGGGCAGAAACTACGAGCAGTACTTC	CASSLIGQGRNYEQYF